Following are 10 T cell receptor beta chains from one sample sequenced in a study of cytomegalovirus exposure and HLA in healthy donors. Researchers ran the PCR with 60 Vbeta and 13 Jbeta primers. Sequencing was performed with immunoSEQ multiplex PCR; in TCRdb, only in-frame clones are kept and a portion is missing. The repertoire holds 170,000 or so clones, with less than 90% as singletons. The specimen was PBMCs. Receptors originate from a boy younger than 10 in good health and CMV-seronegative.

The V gene is TRBV6-6, the J gene TRBJ1-3; D call uncertain. The V gene's germline CDR1 is MNHNY and CDR2 SVGAGI (reference sequence). The CDR3 runs to 16 residues. V lost 2 bases and J 4 bases, leaving 15 bases between the germline ends. CDR3 sequence: CASSYPPPVSGNTIYF. DNA for the CDR3: TGTGCCAGCAGTTACCCACCACCAGTATCAGGAAACACCATATATTTT.

This clone has just one count. The chain is built from TRBV7-6 and TRBJ2-1; D might be TRBD2 (6 bases). Trimming cost V 5 bases and J 3 bases, with 17 bases left between them. This CDR3 region has 16 residues. Looked up from germline, CDR1 is SGHVS and CDR2 is FNYEAQ. The CDR3 spells CASSPSNSGIYNEQFF. The CDR3, as DNA: TGTGCCAGCAGCCCCAGTAATAGCGGAATCTACAATGAGCAGTTCTTC.

Note on this clone: The sample carries other DNA sequences with the same CDR3. V is TRBV4-1 and J is TRBJ2-5; D is unclear. The CDR3 spans 13 residues. Per the germline V gene, CDR1 is MGHRA and CDR2 is YSYEKL. Between the trimmed V and J ends, which lost 4 bases and 4 bases, there was a span of 10 bases. The CDR3 coding sequence is TGCGCCAGCAGCCTGTTGAACGGAGAGACCCAGTACTTC. This sequence encodes CASSLLNGETQYF.

This clone was seen only a few times. V usage is TRBV18 and J usage is TRBJ1-5; the match to TRBD1 covers 7 bases. The V and J ends lost 6 bases and 1 base, in that order; junction bases with no gene match: 3. Germline lookup yields CDR1 KGHSH and CDR2 LQKENI. This CDR3 is 14 amino acids long. DNA for the CDR3: TGTGCCAGCTCCCCAGGGGGGAGCAATCAGCCCCAGCATTTT. It encodes CASSPGGSNQPQHF.

V and J are TRBV28 and TRBJ2-7; the match to TRBD2 covers 8 bases. The CDR3 loop spans 17 amino acids. J gave up 1 base and V 3 bases, and 11 bases lay outside the gene matches. Germline values: CDR1 MDHEN, CDR2 SYDVKM. The DNA of the CDR3 is TGTGCCAGCAGTTTCCGACTAGCGCTTTATGAATCCTACGAGCAGTACTTC. This sequence encodes CASSFRLALYESYEQYF.

The chain recombines TRBV7-9 with TRBJ2-4; D may be TRBD1 (5 bases). The germline CDR1 and CDR2 sequences are SEHNR and FQNEAQ (reference sequence). Between the trimmed V and J ends, which lost 5 bases and 5 bases, there was a span of 10 bases. The CDR3 loop spans 13 amino acids. CDR3 bases: TGTGCCAGCAGCCGGACAAGAGAAAACATTCAGTACTTC. It is translated as CASSRTRENIQYF.

This clone was found a few times. This chain connects TRBV28 to TRBJ1-2, with a weak D call TRBD1 (6 bases). The CDR3 sequence is 14 residues long. Trimming took off 4 bases at V and 7 bases at J, with 16 bases between the two ends. Germline V gene sequence: CDR1 MDHEN, CDR2 SYDVKM. The CDR3 nucleotides are TGTGCCAGCAGTTCCCGAAACAGGGTCGGTGGCTACACCTTC. Its translation: CASSSRNRVGGYTF.

This clone was recorded a few times. The gene calls are TRBV6-1 and TRBJ2-7; the match to TRBD2 covers 13 bases. Germline V gene sequence: CDR1 MNHNS, CDR2 SASEGT. After removal of 6 bases from V and 2 bases from J, the junction contained 1 base not matched to a gene. The CDR3 has 14 residues. Here the CDR3 DNA reads TGTGCCAGCAGGGGACTAGCGGGACCCTACGAGCAGTACTTC. This sequence encodes CASRGLAGPYEQYF.

The chain has TRBV30 and TRBJ1-3, with D unresolved. Trimming stripped 7 bases from V and 1 base from J, with 8 bases between. This CDR3 has 12 residues. CDR1 and CDR2 from the germline V gene are GTSNPN and SVGIG (reference sequence). The CDR3 region has the DNA TGTGCCTATCGTCGGTCTGGAAACACCATATATTTT. Amino acids: CAYRRSGNTIYF.

The chain employs TRBV27 and TRBJ2-7, with D maybe TRBD2 (6 bases). This CDR3 has 14 amino acids. V was pared by 3 bases and J by 1 base, with 10 bases between. In germline, CDR1 is MNHEY, CDR2 SMNVEV (reference sequence). CDR3 in amino acids: CASSFFAGSYEQYF. The CDR3 DNA follows: TGTGCCAGCAGTTTTTTCGCGGGGTCCTACGAGCAGTACTTC.